The 28 T cell receptor beta chains presented below share a single source sample, sequenced in a study of cytotoxic CD8 clonotypes in ibrutinib-treated CLL (dated by TCRdb to the early 2020s). Read against the paper, the sample's time point label means: 12 to 13 months on ibrutinib. The library was built by means of the immunoSEQ multiplex PCR assay. Here the immuneACCESS table is served through TCRdb, limited to in-frame sequences with V and J called. Missing clones are a known gap in these copies; in checked studies unresolved V genes cover under half, and the rest lacks a known reason. This sample is represented by 200,000 or so clones; about four fifths of them were singletons. Roughly 10% of the sample comes from the top ten. This specimen consisted of PBMCs, obtained after 12 months of ibrutinib treatment. The receptor source for this set is a human donor with chronic lymphocytic leukemia.

The CDR3 sequence is CASSGPSTGTEAFF. CDR3 nucleotides: TGCGCCAGCAGCGGACCTAGTACAGGGACTGAAGCTTTCTTT. The gene calls are TRBV5-1 and TRBJ1-1; maybe TRBD1 (6 bases). Germline assignment: CDR1 SGHRS and CDR2 YFSETQ. Trimming shortened V by 4 bases and J by 5 bases, and 15 bases separated the two germline ends. This CDR3 is built from 14 residues.

The chain uses TRBV6-5 and TRBJ2-7; D gene uncertain. This CDR3 is built from 16 residues. Germline-derived CDR1 and CDR2 are MNHEY and SVGAGI. The germline V and J ends were trimmed by 0 bases and 5 bases, with 17 bases remaining between them. This chain's CDR3 is CASSYSIRLPPNEQYF. CDR3 nucleotides: TGTGCCAGCAGTTACTCGATACGGCTCCCTCCGAACGAGCAGTACTTC.

Comment on this clone: Other DNA sequences in the same sample also yield this CDR3. The chain recombines TRBV27 with TRBJ2-5, with a weak D call TRBD2 (6 bases). In germline, CDR1 is MNHEY, CDR2 SMNVEV (reference sequence). CDR3 length equals 13 residues. The V gene lost 2 bases and the J gene lost 8 bases, with 12 bases spanning the gap. CDR3 bases: TGTGCCAGCAGTTTAGGAGTGGGGGGTACCCAGTACTTC. Its translation: CASSLGVGGTQYF.

The DNA of the CDR3 is TGTGCCAGCAGCTTAGGGGGACAGCGACCTGAGCAGTACTTC. This gives the protein CASSLGGQRPEQYF. The gene calls are TRBV7-8 and TRBJ2-7; 7 bases are a match to TRBD1. CDR3 length: 14 amino acids. With V trimmed by 1 base and J by 7 bases, 7 bases remained unmatched. In germline, CDR1 is SGHVS, CDR2 FQNEAQ.

This clone showed up just a few times. The CDR3 region is CASSGAGTANTGELFF. Written as DNA, the CDR3 is TGTGCCAGCAGCGGAGCGGGGACAGCGAACACCGGGGAGCTGTTTTTT. The V gene is TRBV9, the J gene TRBJ2-2, with D perhaps assigned TRBD1 or TRBD2 (7 bases each). V gave up 3 bases and J gave up 0 bases, with 12 bases separating them. CDR3 length equals 16 residues. The germline V gene has CDR1 SGDLS and CDR2 YYNGEE. The whole variable domain, filled in from reference TRBV9 and TRBJ2-2, reads DSGVTQTPKHLITATGQRVTLRCSPRSGDLSVYWYQQSLDQGLQFLIQYYNGEERAKGNILERFSAQQFPDLHSELNLSSLELGDSALYFCASSGAGTANTGELFFGEGSRLTVL.

The chain recombines TRBV6-5 with TRBJ1-2, with a tentative D call TRBD1 (5 bases). V lost 7 bases, J lost 6 bases, and 21 bases lay in between. There are 15 residues in the CDR3. CDR1 MNHEY and CDR2 SVGAGI come from the germline V gene. The CDR3 nucleotides read TGTGCCAGCACCCCCTGGGCAGGGAGGACTGATGGCTACACCTTC. Its translation is CASTPWAGRTDGYTF.

This clone was seen once. The chain employs TRBV9 and TRBJ2-1; D remains ambiguous. This CDR3 region has 14 residues. Germline CDR1 is SGDLS and CDR2 is YYNGEE. V shed 0 bases and J shed 4 bases, with 8 bases lying between them. The CDR3 DNA sequence: TGTGCCAGCAGCGTAGAGGGTCCTTACAATGAGCAGTTCTTC. Residues: CASSVEGPYNEQFF.

The chain couples TRBV7-9 to TRBJ2-7; 9 nucleotides agree with TRBD1. Germline CDR1 and CDR2: SEHNR and FQNEAQ (reference sequence). Trimming at V came to 3 bases and at J to 5 bases, leaving 5 bases not matched to a gene. CDR3 length: 14 amino acids. The CDR3 region has the DNA TGTGCCAGCAGCTTGGGACAGGGAGTCCACGAGCAGTACTTC. It codes for CASSLGQGVHEQYF. The full variable domain, in which reference TRBV7-9 and TRBJ2-7 provide the parts outside the CDR3, is DTGVSQNPRHKITKRGQNVTFRCDPISEHNRLYWYRQTLGQGPEFLTYFQNEAQLEKSRLLSDRFSAERPKGSFSTLEIQRTEQGDSAMYLCASSLGQGVHEQYFGPGTRLTVT.

This chain joins TRBV30 and TRBJ2-3; D may correspond to TRBD1 or TRBD2 (5 bases each). V gave up 2 bases and J gave up 5 bases, with 14 bases separating them. This CDR3 is built from 14 residues. Germline lookup yields CDR1 GTSNPN and CDR2 SVGIG (reference sequence). The CDR3 DNA reads TGTGCCTGGAGTAGGGACGCCTCGGGAGATACGCAGTATTTT. Amino acids: CAWSRDASGDTQYF.

The chain uses TRBV7-9 and TRBJ2-1; TRBD2 aligns across 13 bases. The CDR3 has 15 residues. The germline V gene encodes CDR1 SEHNR and CDR2 FQNEAQ (reference sequence). J was trimmed by 4 bases and V by 5 bases; bases with no gene match: 2. The chain's CDR3 is CASSQLAGGYNEQFF. CDR3 nucleotides: TGTGCCAGCAGCCAACTAGCGGGGGGGTACAATGAGCAGTTCTTC.

The chain links TRBV29-1 to TRBJ2-1; TRBD2 matches 12 bases. Germline CDR1 SQVTM, CDR2 ANQGSEA. The CDR3 is 17 amino acids. Trimming took 5 bases from V and 5 from J; bases not matched to a gene: 13. The chain's CDR3 is CSVYTATSGRDNNEQFF. The CDR3 nucleotides read TGCAGCGTTTATACGGCGACTAGCGGGAGAGACAACAATGAGCAGTTCTTC.

This chain joins TRBV12-2 and TRBJ1-1; the tabulated D call, TRBD1, remains unverified against the DNA. TRBV12-2 counts as a pseudogene. This CDR3 has 12 residues. The CDR3 protein is CASRLFTEEAFF. The CDR3 DNA reads TGTGCAAGTCGCTTGTTCACAGAAGAAGCTTTCTTT.

The V and J genes are TRBV5-1 and TRBJ2-3; 12 nucleotides match TRBD2. CDR3 length: 16 amino acids. Germline V gene sequence: CDR1 SGHRS, CDR2 YFSETQ. The J segment lost 2 bases and the V segment lost 6 bases, leaving 7 bases of the junction unmatched. The CDR3 is CASTRGLAGHTDTQYF. The CDR3 coding sequence is TGCGCCAGCACCCGGGGACTAGCGGGCCACACAGATACGCAGTATTTT.

This sequence joins TRBV6-5 and TRBJ2-2; TRBD2 aligns across 9 bases. This CDR3 region has 15 residues. CDR1 is MNHEY, CDR2 SVGAGI, per germline. With V trimmed by 7 bases and J by 1 base, 4 bases remained unmatched. The CDR3 DNA reads as TGTGCCAGCACCGAAGCGGGGGGGAACACCGGGGAGCTGTTTTTT. Translated, it gives CASTEAGGNTGELFF.

This clone was observed a handful of times. The V and J genes are TRBV6-1 and TRBJ2-7; no firm D call. The CDR3 is made up of 14 amino acids. CDR1 is MNHNS, CDR2 SASEGT, per germline. Trimming removed 5 bases at V and 2 bases at J, with 13 bases between. The chain's CDR3 is CASSSMTPTYEQYF. The CDR3 coding sequence is TGTGCCAGCAGTTCTATGACACCGACCTACGAGCAGTACTTC.

The chain has TRBV6-9 and TRBJ2-1; 10 nucleotides align to TRBD2. V lost 6 bases, J lost 8 bases, and 16 bases stayed unmatched. The V gene's germline CDR1 is MNHGY and CDR2 SVAAGI. CDR3 length: 17 amino acids. CDR3 sequence reads: CASSSTLGGGTSDEQFF. The CDR3 DNA reads TGTGCCAGCAGCTCCACATTGGGCGGCGGGACTAGCGATGAGCAGTTCTTC.

J is TRBJ1-2 and V is TRBV19; 7 bases line up with TRBD1. This CDR3 region has 15 residues. Germline V gene lookup returns CDR1 LNHDA and CDR2 SQIVND (reference sequence). Losses at the gene ends were 3 bases for V and 1 base for J; bases not matched to a gene: 5. The CDR3 nucleotides are TGTGCCAGTAGTATCGACAGGGATGGTAACTATGGCTACACCTTC. This gives the protein CASSIDRDGNYGYTF. Using reference TRBV19 and TRBJ1-2 for the parts outside the CDR3, the full variable domain is DGGITQSPKYLFRKEGQNVTLSCEQNLNHDAMYWYRQDPGQGLRLIYYSQIVNDFQKGDIAEGYSVSREKKESFPLTVTSAQKNPTAFYLCASSIDRDGNYGYTFGSGTRLTVV.

J is TRBJ2-1 and V is TRBV4-1, with D perhaps given as TRBD1 or TRBD2 (5 bases each). CDR3 length equals 16 residues. V was clipped by 0 bases and J by 0 bases, with 9 bases between them. The germline CDR1 and CDR2 sequences are MGHRA and YSYEKL. This chain's CDR3 is CASSQDPGPSYNEQFF. The DNA for the CDR3 is TGCGCCAGCAGCCAAGATCCGGGACCCTCCTACAATGAGCAGTTCTTC.

This chain joins TRBV5-1 and TRBJ2-3; tentatively, D is TRBD1 (5 bases). CDR1 and CDR2 (germline): SGHRS, YFSETQ. CDR3 length: 16 amino acids. V lost 0 bases, J lost 4 bases, and 15 bases lay in between. CDR3: CASSLGLVLGPDTQYF. The CDR3 DNA follows: TGCGCCAGCAGCTTGGGCCTGGTTTTGGGGCCAGATACGCAGTATTTT.

The rearrangement joins TRBV5-6 to TRBJ2-2; D unresolved. Looked up from germline, CDR1 is SGHDT and CDR2 is YYEEEE. V was pared by 2 bases and J by 2 bases, with 13 bases between. The CDR3 has 16 residues. The CDR3: CASSFTRRRNTGELFF. CDR3 in DNA: TGTGCCAGCAGCTTCACGCGGCGGAGAAACACCGGGGAGCTGTTTTTT.

This chain links TRBV4-1 with TRBJ1-4, with D maybe TRBD1 (5 bases). The CDR3 extends over 15 amino acids. Trimming took 4 bases from V and 8 from J, leaving 17 bases between them. Germline CDR1 is MGHRA and CDR2 is YSYEKL. CDR3 nucleotide sequence: TGCGCCAGCAGCCCAGAGTGGGACGGGGCGGAAAAACTGTTTTTT. Its translation is CASSPEWDGAEKLFF.

The chain combines TRBV7-9 with TRBJ1-1, with TRBD1 identical over 10 bases. This CDR3 has 16 amino acids. The V gene end was trimmed by 4 bases and the J gene end by 1 base; junction bases not matched to a gene: 6. Looked up from germline, CDR1 is SEHNR and CDR2 is FQNEAQ (reference sequence). CDR3 coding DNA: TGTGCCAGCAGCTCGGGACAGGGGCACCCGAACACTGAAGCTTTCTTT. It specifies CASSSGQGHPNTEAFF.

The rearrangement joins TRBV27 to TRBJ2-3; D tentatively reads TRBD1 or TRBD2 (5 bases each). V was trimmed by 9 bases and J by 2 bases, leaving 15 bases between them. The V gene's germline CDR1 is MNHEY and CDR2 SMNVEV (reference sequence). CDR3 length: 14 residues. CDR3 region: CASSRGTHTDTQYF. The CDR3 region has the DNA TGTGCCAGTTCCAGAGGGACCCACACAGATACGCAGTATTTT.

This chain connects TRBV7-6 to TRBJ2-1; TRBD2 aligns across 12 bases. V dropped 3 bases and J dropped 6; count of bases not matched to a gene: 0. The CDR3 runs to 14 residues. Germline V CDR1 and CDR2: SGHVS, FNYEAQ. CDR3 DNA: TGTGCCAGCAGCTTGACTAGCGGGAGCAATGAGCAGTTCTTC. Residues: CASSLTSGSNEQFF.

This sequence joins TRBV5-1 and TRBJ2-2; 9 bases match TRBD2. Germline V gene lookup returns CDR1 SGHRS and CDR2 YFSETQ. The CDR3 has 18 residues. V was clipped by 0 bases and J by 1 base; unmatched bases: 7. The CDR3 bases are TGCGCCAGCAGCTTGGTCCCAGCGGGGGGCGAGAACACCGGGGAGCTGTTTTTT. Its protein is CASSLVPAGGENTGELFF.

The V call is TRBV19, the J call TRBJ2-2; D remains unclear. Germline V gene lookup returns CDR1 LNHDA and CDR2 SQIVND (reference sequence). This CDR3 contains 15 residues. Trimming removed 7 bases at V and 6 bases at J, with 18 bases between. The DNA of the CDR3 is TGTGCCAGTACCCCGGGCGGAAGCCGGGCCGGGGAGCTGTTTTTT. This translates into CASTPGGSRAGELFF.

The rearrangement links TRBV16 to TRBJ2-7; D possibly corresponds to TRBD1 (5 bases). CDR1 is KGHSY, CDR2 FQNENV, per germline. Between the trimmed V and J ends, which lost 0 bases and 2 bases, there was a span of 8 bases. This CDR3 is built from 14 residues. Here the CDR3 DNA reads TGTGCCAGCAGCCAATCCCGCAGGGCCTACGAGCAGTACTTC. Translated, it gives CASSQSRRAYEQYF.

The chain carries TRBV4-1 and TRBJ2-7; weak D call: TRBD2 (6 bases). The CDR3 contains 15 residues. Germline V gene sequence: CDR1 MGHRA, CDR2 YSYEKL. Trimming pared 1 base from V and 3 bases from J, leaving 13 bases between. CDR3 sequence: CASSQGDGGHYEQYF. The CDR3 coding sequence is TGCGCCAGCAGCCAAGGGGACGGGGGTCACTACGAGCAGTACTTC.